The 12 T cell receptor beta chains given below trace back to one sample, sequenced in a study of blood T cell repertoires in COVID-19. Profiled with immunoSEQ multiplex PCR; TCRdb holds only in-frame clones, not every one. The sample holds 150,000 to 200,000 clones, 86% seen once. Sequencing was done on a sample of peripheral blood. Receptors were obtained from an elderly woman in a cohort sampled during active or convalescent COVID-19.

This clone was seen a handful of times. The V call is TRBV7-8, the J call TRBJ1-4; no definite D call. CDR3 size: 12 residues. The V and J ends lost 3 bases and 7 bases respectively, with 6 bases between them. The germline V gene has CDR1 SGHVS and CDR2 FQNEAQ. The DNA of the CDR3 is TGTGCCAGCAGCTTTCTCGGTGAAAAACTGTTTTTT. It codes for CASSFLGEKLFF.

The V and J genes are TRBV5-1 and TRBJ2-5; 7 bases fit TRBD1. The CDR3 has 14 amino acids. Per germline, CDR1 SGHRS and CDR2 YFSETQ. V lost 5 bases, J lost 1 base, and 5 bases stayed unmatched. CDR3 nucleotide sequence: TGCGCCAGCAGAATTGGGGACAGCCAAGAGACCCAGTACTTC. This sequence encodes CASRIGDSQETQYF.

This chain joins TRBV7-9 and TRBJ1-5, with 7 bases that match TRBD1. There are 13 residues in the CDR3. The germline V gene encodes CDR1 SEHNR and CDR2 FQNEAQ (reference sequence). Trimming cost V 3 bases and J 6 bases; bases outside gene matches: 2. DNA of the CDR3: TGTGCCAGCAGCTTGACAGGGTTTCAGCCCCAGCATTTT. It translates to CASSLTGFQPQHF.

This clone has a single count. The CDR3 nucleotides are TGTGCCAGCAGTTACCGGGACAGGGAAAAAGCTTTCTTT. This gives the protein CASSYRDREKAFF. This chain uses TRBV6-5 with TRBJ1-1; 9 bases map to TRBD1. This CDR3 is built from 13 residues. Germline V gene lookup returns CDR1 MNHEY and CDR2 SVGAGI. With 2 bases clipped from V and 9 bases from J, the junction kept 4 bases outside the gene matches.

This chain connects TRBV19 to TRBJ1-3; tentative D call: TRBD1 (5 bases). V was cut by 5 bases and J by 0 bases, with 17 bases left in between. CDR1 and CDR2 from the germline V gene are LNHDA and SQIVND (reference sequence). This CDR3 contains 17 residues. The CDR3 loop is CASSVKAGRTSGNTIYF. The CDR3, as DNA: TGTGCCAGTAGTGTTAAGGCGGGACGCACCTCTGGAAACACCATATATTTT.

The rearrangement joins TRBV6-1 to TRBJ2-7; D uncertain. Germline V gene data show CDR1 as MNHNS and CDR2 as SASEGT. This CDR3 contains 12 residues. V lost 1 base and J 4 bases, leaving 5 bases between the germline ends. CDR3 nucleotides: TGTGCCAGCAGTGAAGATGCGTACGAGCAGTACGTC. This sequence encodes CASSEDAYEQYV.

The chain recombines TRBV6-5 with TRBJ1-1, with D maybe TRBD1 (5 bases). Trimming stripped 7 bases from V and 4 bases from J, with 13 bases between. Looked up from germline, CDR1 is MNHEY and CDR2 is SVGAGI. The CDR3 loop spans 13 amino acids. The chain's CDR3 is CASTERGLTEAFF. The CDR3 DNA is TGTGCCAGCACCGAGAGGGGACTCACTGAAGCTTTCTTT.

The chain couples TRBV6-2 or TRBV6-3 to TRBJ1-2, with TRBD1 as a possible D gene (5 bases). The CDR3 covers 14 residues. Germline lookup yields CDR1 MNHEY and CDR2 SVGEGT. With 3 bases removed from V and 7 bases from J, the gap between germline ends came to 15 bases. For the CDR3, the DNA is TGTGCCAGCAGTTATTCACAGGATACGCCTGGCTACACCTTC. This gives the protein CASSYSQDTPGYTF.

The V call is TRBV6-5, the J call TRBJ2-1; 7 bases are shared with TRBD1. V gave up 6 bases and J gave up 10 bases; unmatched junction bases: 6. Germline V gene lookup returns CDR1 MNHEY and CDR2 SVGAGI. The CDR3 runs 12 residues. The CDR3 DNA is TGTGCCAGCAGATCACAGGGGCGGGAGCAGTTCTTC. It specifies CASRSQGREQFF.

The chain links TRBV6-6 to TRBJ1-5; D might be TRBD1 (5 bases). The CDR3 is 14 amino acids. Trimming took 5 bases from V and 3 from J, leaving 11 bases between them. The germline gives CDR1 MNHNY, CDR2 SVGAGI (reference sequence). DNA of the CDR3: TGTGCCAGCAGTCCGCAGGGTGACAATCAGCCCCAGCATTTT. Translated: CASSPQGDNQPQHF.

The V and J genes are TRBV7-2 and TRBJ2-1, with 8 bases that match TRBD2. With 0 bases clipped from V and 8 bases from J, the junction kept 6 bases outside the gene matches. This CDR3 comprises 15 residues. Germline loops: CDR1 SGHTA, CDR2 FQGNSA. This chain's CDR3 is CASSLARGLAYEQFF. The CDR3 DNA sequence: TGTGCCAGCAGCTTAGCCCGCGGACTAGCCTATGAGCAGTTCTTC.

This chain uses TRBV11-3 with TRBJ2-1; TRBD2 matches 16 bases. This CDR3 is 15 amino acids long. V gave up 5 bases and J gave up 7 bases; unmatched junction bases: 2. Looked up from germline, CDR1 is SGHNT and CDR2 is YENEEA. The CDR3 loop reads CASSRGLAGGNEQFF. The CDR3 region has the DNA TGTGCCAGCAGCAGGGGACTAGCGGGAGGGAATGAGCAGTTCTTC.